This entry lists 14 T cell receptor beta chains sequenced from one sample in a study of blood T cells in healthy people across ages. A second about 7 to 11 cycle PCR used barcoded and J-beta primers. MiXCR, run by TCRdb on the 5' RACE reads, gives a single entry per CDR3 protein. The table records approximately 1.5 million distinct CDR3 sequences, 40% to 45% of them present only once. Specimen: blood. All receptors come from a woman aged 18-29 years in good health.

The chain employs TRBV18 and TRBJ2-4; D remains ambiguous. Germline assignment: CDR1 KGHSH and CDR2 LQKENI. V dropped 3 bases and J dropped 0 bases, with 12 bases sitting between them. This CDR3 has 16 residues. Written as DNA, the CDR3 is TGTGCCAGCTCACCCGGATCTCTACTAGCCAAAAACATTCAGTACTTC. This encodes CASSPGSLLAKNIQYF.

The chain carries TRBV10-2 and TRBJ1-1, with D possibly being TRBD1 (5 bases). This CDR3 comprises 15 residues. V dropped 3 bases and J dropped 3 bases, with 14 bases sitting between them. CDR1 and CDR2 (germline): WSHSY, SAAADI. CDR3 in DNA: TGCGCCAGCAGTGACCCGGGACTGACGGACACTGAAGCTTTCTTT. Residues: CASSDPGLTDTEAFF.

To note about this clonotype: At one boundary the junction diverges from the germline segment, which might be a read error. The chain recombines TRBV15 with TRBJ2-1, with D hard to call. CDR1 is LNHNV, CDR2 YYDKDF, per germline (reference sequence). This CDR3 has 14 residues. CDR3 amino acids: CATSRDLGYSEQFF. For the CDR3, the DNA is TGTGCCACCAGCAGAGACCTCGGATACAGTGAGCAGTTCTTC.

This clonotype appeared a few times. The chain links TRBV4-2 to TRBJ2-5; 8 nucleotides match TRBD2. V lost 0 bases and J lost 3; bases outside the gene matches: 3. CDR3 length equals 15 residues. CDR1 is LGHNA and CDR2 is YNFKEQ in the germline V gene. The CDR3 here is CASSQDLLAEETQYF. CDR3 coding DNA: TGTGCCAGCAGCCAAGATTTACTAGCGGAAGAGACCCAGTACTTC.

The CDR3 DNA reads TGCAGTGCTAGACCGCCGGGACAGTGGTATGCAGATACGCAGTATTTT. Protein: CSARPPGQWYADTQYF. The rearrangement joins TRBV20-1 to TRBJ2-3, with 7 bases identical to TRBD1. The trim removed 2 bases at V and 4 bases at J, leaving 12 bases unmatched. The V gene's germline CDR1 is DFQATT and CDR2 SNEGSKA (reference sequence). The CDR3 totals 16 residues.

V gene TRBV21-1 combines with J gene TRBJ1-1; TRBD1, as called in the table, went unchecked against the DNA. TRBV21-1 is reported as a pseudogene. This CDR3 is built from 16 residues. The CDR3 here is CASSKEERGLATEAFF. DNA of the CDR3: TGTGCCAGCAGCAAAGAAGAACGGGGGCTCGCCACTGAAGCTTTCTTT.

The table lists this clonotype with a few counts. This chain joins TRBV12-5 and TRBJ1-5; TRBD1 agrees at 7 bases. This CDR3 is 16 amino acids long. V lost 9 bases, J lost 1 base, and 12 bases stayed unmatched. Germline V gives CDR1 LGHNT, CDR2 FRNRAP. The CDR3 nucleotides read TGTGCTAGCAGGGGGGACGGGCCAAAGAGCAATCAGCCCCAGCATTTT. Residues: CASRGDGPKSNQPQHF.

This clonotype was found a few times. The V gene is TRBV4-3, the J gene TRBJ1-4, with a possible D match to TRBD1 (6 bases). This CDR3 contains 15 residues. Trimming cost V 0 bases and J 3 bases, with 8 bases left between them. CDR1 and CDR2 (germline): LGHNA, YSLEER. The CDR3, as DNA: TGCGCCAGCAGCCAAGAGGCAGGGGCTAATGAAAAACTGTTTTTT. It encodes CASSQEAGANEKLFF.

V is TRBV6-6 and J is TRBJ1-2; D is perhaps TRBD1 (5 bases). V was trimmed by 6 bases and J by 8 bases, leaving 16 bases between them. CDR1 and CDR2 from the germline V gene are MNHNY and SVGAGI (reference sequence). This CDR3 is 13 amino acids long. CDR3 nucleotide sequence: TGTGCCAGCAGCCCGAGAGGGGAGGGAGGCTACACCTTC. Translation: CASSPRGEGGYTF.

The V call is TRBV20-1, the J call TRBJ2-3; D is possibly TRBD2 (7 bases). V was trimmed by 3 bases and J by 5 bases, leaving 18 bases between them. CDR3 length: 15 residues. Germline-derived CDR1 and CDR2 are DFQATT and SNEGSKA (reference sequence). The DNA of the CDR3 is TGCAGTGCTAGTGCGTACGGGGGGCGCAAAGATACGCAGTATTTT. Amino acid sequence: CSASAYGGRKDTQYF.

This clonotype was found many times. The CDR3 here is CASSVTGTSAQYF. CDR3 in DNA: TGTGCCAGCAGTGTAACCGGGACTAGCGCGCAGTACTTC. This rearrangement joins TRBV28 to TRBJ2-7, with TRBD2 matching 10 bases. V trimming: 5 bases; J trimming: 9 bases; junction bases outside the gene matches: 7. Germline V gene sequence: CDR1 MDHEN, CDR2 SYDVKM. The CDR3 totals 13 residues.

V usage is TRBV19 and J usage is TRBJ1-2; D is unclear. Germline assignment: CDR1 LNHDA and CDR2 SQIVND (reference sequence). The CDR3 spans 14 residues. Trimming removed 4 bases at V and 4 bases at J, with 13 bases between. CDR3 region: CASSTDGPVYGYTF. CDR3 nucleotides: TGTGCCAGTAGTACCGACGGGCCGGTCTATGGCTACACCTTC.

The gene calls are TRBV20-1 and TRBJ2-1, with TRBD2 matching 10 bases. CDR1 is DFQATT and CDR2 is SNEGSKA in the germline V gene (reference sequence). There are 14 residues in the CDR3. V trimming: 6 bases; J trimming: 4 bases; junction bases outside the gene matches: 6. The CDR3 protein is CSAHSSGRYNEQFF. The DNA of the CDR3 is TGCAGTGCCCATTCTAGCGGGAGATACAATGAGCAGTTCTTC.

This chain links TRBV9 with TRBJ1-1; perhaps TRBD1 as D (6 bases). CDR3 length: 14 amino acids. The V gene's germline CDR1 is SGDLS and CDR2 YYNGEE. V lost 8 bases and J lost 2, with 16 bases in between. The CDR3 DNA follows: TGTGCCAGTCGAAGGACAGAAGGCAACACTGAAGCTTTCTTT. Amino acid sequence: CASRRTEGNTEAFF. The complete variable domain, with remaining parts taken from reference TRBV9 and TRBJ1-1, reads DSGVTQTPKHLITATGQRVTLRCSPRSGDLSVYWYQQSLDQGLQFLIQYYNGEERAKGNILERFSAQQFPDLHSELNLSSLELGDSALYFCASRRTEGNTEAFFGQGTRLTVV.